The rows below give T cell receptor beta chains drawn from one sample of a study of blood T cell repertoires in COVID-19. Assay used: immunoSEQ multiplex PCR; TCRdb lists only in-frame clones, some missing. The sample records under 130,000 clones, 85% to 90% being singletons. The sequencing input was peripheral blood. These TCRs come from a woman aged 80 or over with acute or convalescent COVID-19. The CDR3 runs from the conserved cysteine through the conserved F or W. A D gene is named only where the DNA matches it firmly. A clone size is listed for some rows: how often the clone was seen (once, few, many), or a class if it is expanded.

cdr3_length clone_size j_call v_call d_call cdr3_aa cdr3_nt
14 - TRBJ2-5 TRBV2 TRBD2 CASSELAEQETQYF TGTGCCAGCAGTGAACTAGCGGAACAAGAGACCCAGTACTTC
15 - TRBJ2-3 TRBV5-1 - CASSLVMGPTDTQYF TGCGCCAGCAGCTTGGTGATGGGGCCGACAGATACGCAGTATTTT
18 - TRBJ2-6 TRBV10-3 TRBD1 CAIRRTGTGVAGANVLTF TGTGCCATCAGGAGAACCGGGACAGGGGTTGCAGGGGCCAACGTCCTGACTTTC
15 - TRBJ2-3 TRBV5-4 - CASSFPGFGTDTQYF TGTGCCAGCAGCTTCCCGGGGTTCGGCACAGATACGCAGTATTTT
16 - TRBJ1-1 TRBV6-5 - CASSYSLLRAGGGAFF TGTGCCAGCAGTTACTCTTTGTTACGGGCGGGAGGGGGAGCTTTCTTT
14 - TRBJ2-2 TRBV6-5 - CASREVFNTGELFF TGTGCCAGCAGAGAGGTCTTTAACACCGGGGAGCTGTTTTTT
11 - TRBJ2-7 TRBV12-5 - CASGLRDEQYF TGTGCTAGTGGTTTGAGAGACGAGCAGTACTTC
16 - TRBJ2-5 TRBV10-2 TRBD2 CASSDSASSGEETQYF TGCGCCAGCAGTGATTCGGCCTCGAGCGGGGAAGAGACCCAGTACTTC
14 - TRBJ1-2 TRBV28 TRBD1 CASTPGDRGGGYTF TGTGCCAGCACCCCGGGGGACAGGGGTGGTGGCTACACCTTC
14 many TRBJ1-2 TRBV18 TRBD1 CASSPPTGGSGYTF TGTGCCAGCTCACCCCCGACAGGGGGCTCTGGCTACACCTTC
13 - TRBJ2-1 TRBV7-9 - CASSPQGPNEQFF TGTGCCAGCAGCCCCCAGGGTCCCAATGAGCAGTTCTTC
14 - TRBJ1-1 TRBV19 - CASSGGSGNTEAFF TGTGCCAGTAGCGGGGGGTCTGGGAACACTGAAGCTTTCTTT
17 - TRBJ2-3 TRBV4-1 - CASSQDVQVASTDTQYF TGCGCCAGCAGCCAAGATGTTCAGGTTGCTAGCACAGATACGCAGTATTTT
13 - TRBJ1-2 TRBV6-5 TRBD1 CASSSTTGGGYTF TGTGCCAGCAGTTCAACGACAGGGGGTGGCTACACCTTC
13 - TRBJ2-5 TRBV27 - CASSLRQRETQYF TGTGCCAGCAGTTTACGGCAGAGGGAGACCCAGTACTTC
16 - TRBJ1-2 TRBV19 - CASSLLGGSPPYGYTF TGTGCCAGTAGCCTCCTGGGAGGGTCCCCCCCTTATGGCTACACCTTC
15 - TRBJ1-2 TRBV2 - CASSDLRGRNYGYTF TGTGCCAGCAGTGATCTAAGGGGAAGGAACTATGGCTACACCTTC
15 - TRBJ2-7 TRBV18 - CASSPPGQGNYEQYF TGTGCCAGCTCACCACCAGGCCAGGGGAACTACGAGCAGTACTTC
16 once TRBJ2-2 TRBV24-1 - CATSAPGRGDTGELFF TGTGCCACCAGTGCTCCAGGCAGGGGGGACACCGGGGAGCTGTTTTTT
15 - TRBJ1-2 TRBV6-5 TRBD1 CASSYSGDRRYGYTF TGTGCCAGCAGTTACTCGGGGGACAGGCGGTATGGCTACACCTTC
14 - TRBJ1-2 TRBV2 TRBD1 CASSREGANPGYTF TGTGCCAGCAGTCGAGAGGGGGCGAATCCCGGCTACACCTTC
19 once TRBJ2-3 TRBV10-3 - CAISESFSRGRGGTDTQYF TGTGCCATCAGTGAGTCGTTCAGTCGCGGGCGAGGGGGAACAGATACGCAGTATTTT
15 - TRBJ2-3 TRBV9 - CASSVGLASTDTQYF TGTGCCAGCAGCGTAGGGCTAGCTAGCACAGATACGCAGTATTTT
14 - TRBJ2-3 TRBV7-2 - CASSLALRGDTQYF TGTGCCAGCAGCTTAGCGTTGAGGGGGGATACGCAGTATTTT
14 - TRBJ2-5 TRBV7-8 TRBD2 CASRPPGGWETQYF TGTGCCAGCAGGCCTCCGGGGGGATGGGAGACCCAGTACTTC
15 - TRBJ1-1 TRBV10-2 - CACQTGSNLNTEAFF TGCGCCTGCCAAACGGGATCAAATCTGAACACTGAAGCTTTCTTT
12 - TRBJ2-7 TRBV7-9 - CASSPTEYEQYF TGTGCCAGCAGCCCCACAGAGTACGAGCAGTACTTC
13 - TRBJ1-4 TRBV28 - CASSPGDNEKLFF TGTGCCAGCAGTCCCGGAGATAATGAAAAACTGTTTTTT
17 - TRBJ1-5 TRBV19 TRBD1 CASSRDRDGVSNQPQHF TGTGCCAGTAGCCGGGACAGGGATGGGGTAAGCAATCAGCCCCAGCATTTT
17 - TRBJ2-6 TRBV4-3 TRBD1 CASSQDRTGAGANVLTF TGCGCCAGCAGCCAAGATAGGACAGGGGCCGGGGCCAACGTCCTGACTTTC
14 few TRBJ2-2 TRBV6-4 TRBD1 CASSEGTGSGELFF TGTGCCAGCAGTGAGGGGACAGGGAGCGGGGAGCTGTTTTTT
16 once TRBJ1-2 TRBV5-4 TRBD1 CASSLVVRQGEGGYTF TGTGCCAGCAGCTTGGTGGTCCGACAGGGCGAAGGTGGCTACACCTTC
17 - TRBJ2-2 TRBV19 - CASSIGIRGAKTGELFF TGTGCCAGTAGTATAGGGATTCGGGGGGCGAAGACCGGGGAGCTGTTTTTT
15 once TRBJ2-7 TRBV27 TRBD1 CASSSPGQGIYEQYF TGTGCCAGCAGTTCCCCGGGACAGGGGATCTACGAGCAGTACTTC